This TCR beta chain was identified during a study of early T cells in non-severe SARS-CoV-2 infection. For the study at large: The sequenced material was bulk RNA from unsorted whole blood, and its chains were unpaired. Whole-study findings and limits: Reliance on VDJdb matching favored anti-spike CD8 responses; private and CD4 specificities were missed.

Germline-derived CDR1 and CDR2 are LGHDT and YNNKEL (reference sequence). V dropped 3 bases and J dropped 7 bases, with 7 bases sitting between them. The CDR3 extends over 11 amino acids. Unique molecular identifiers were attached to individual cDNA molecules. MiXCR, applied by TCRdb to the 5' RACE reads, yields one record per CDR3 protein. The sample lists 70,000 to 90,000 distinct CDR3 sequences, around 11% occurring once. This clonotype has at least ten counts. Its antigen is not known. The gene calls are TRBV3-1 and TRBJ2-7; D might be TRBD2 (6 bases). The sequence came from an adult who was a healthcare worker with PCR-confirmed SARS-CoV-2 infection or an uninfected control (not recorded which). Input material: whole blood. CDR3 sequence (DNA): TGTGCCAGCAGCCACGGGGGAGAGCAGTACTTC. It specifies CASSHGGEQYF.